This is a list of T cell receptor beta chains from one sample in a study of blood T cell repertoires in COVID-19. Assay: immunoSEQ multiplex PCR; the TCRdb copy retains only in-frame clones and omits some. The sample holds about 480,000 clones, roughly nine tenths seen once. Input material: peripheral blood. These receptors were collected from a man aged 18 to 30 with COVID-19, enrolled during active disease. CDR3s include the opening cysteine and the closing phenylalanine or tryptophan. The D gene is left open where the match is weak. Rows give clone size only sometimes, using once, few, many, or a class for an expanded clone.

cdr3_nt: TGTGCCAGCAGTAGTCTGCCGGCGGGGTACAATGAGCAGTTCTTC; cdr3_aa: CASSSLPAGYNEQFF; d_call: -; v_call: TRBV25-1; cdr3_length: 15; j_call: TRBJ2-1; clone_size: -
cdr3_nt: TGTGCCAGCAGGTCCGACGGGTCTTCCGTTCAAAAACTGTTTTTT; cdr3_aa: CASRSDGSSVQKLFF; d_call: -; v_call: TRBV6-6; cdr3_length: 15; j_call: TRBJ1-4; clone_size: -
cdr3_nt: TGTGCCAGCAGCTTGGACAGCTATCAGCCCCAGCATTTT; cdr3_aa: CASSLDSYQPQHF; d_call: -; v_call: TRBV5-8; cdr3_length: 13; j_call: TRBJ1-5; clone_size: -
cdr3_nt: TGCGCCAGCAGCGAGACTAGCGGGACTTACAATGAGCAGTTCTTC; cdr3_aa: CASSETSGTYNEQFF; d_call: TRBD2; v_call: TRBV5-1; cdr3_length: 15; j_call: TRBJ2-1; clone_size: -
cdr3_nt: TGTGCCAGCAGTCAGTCGCTGGGGGGACCTTACGAGCAGTACTTC; cdr3_aa: CASSQSLGGPYEQYF; d_call: -; v_call: TRBV6-5; cdr3_length: 15; j_call: TRBJ2-7; clone_size: -
cdr3_nt: TGTGCCAGCAGTTACTCGCCCGGGGGTAATCAGCCCCAGCATTTT; cdr3_aa: CASSYSPGGNQPQHF; d_call: -; v_call: TRBV6-5; cdr3_length: 15; j_call: TRBJ1-5; clone_size: -
cdr3_nt: TGTGCCAGCAGAACCTCAGGGCTATACGAGCAGTACTTC; cdr3_aa: CASRTSGLYEQYF; d_call: -; v_call: TRBV7-9; cdr3_length: 13; j_call: TRBJ2-7; clone_size: -
cdr3_nt: TGTGCCAGCAGCCAAGAAGGGACAGGGAAAGAGACCCAGTACTTC; cdr3_aa: CASSQEGTGKETQYF; d_call: TRBD1; v_call: TRBV3-1/TRBV3-2; cdr3_length: 15; j_call: TRBJ2-5; clone_size: -
cdr3_nt: TGTGCCAGTAGTCCCCGACAGCCTAGAAATGAAAAACTGTTTTTT; cdr3_aa: CASSPRQPRNEKLFF; d_call: -; v_call: TRBV19; cdr3_length: 15; j_call: TRBJ1-4; clone_size: -
cdr3_nt: TGTGCCATCAGTGAGCTGGGACAGGCATACGAGCAGTACTTC; cdr3_aa: CAISELGQAYEQYF; d_call: TRBD1; v_call: TRBV10-3; cdr3_length: 14; j_call: TRBJ2-7; clone_size: -
cdr3_nt: TGCGCCAGCAGCTTCCTGGGCGCGCAGGCCAACGTCCTGACTTTC; cdr3_aa: CASSFLGAQANVLTF; d_call: -; v_call: TRBV5-1; cdr3_length: 15; j_call: TRBJ2-6; clone_size: -
cdr3_nt: TGTGCCAGCAGACCCGGGACAGTTCAGCCCCAGCATTTT; cdr3_aa: CASRPGTVQPQHF; d_call: TRBD1; v_call: TRBV2; cdr3_length: 13; j_call: TRBJ1-5; clone_size: -
cdr3_nt: TGTGCCTGGAGTCTTTCGGGACTGAGCTCCTACAATGAGCAGTTCTTC; cdr3_aa: CAWSLSGLSSYNEQFF; d_call: -; v_call: TRBV30; cdr3_length: 16; j_call: TRBJ2-1; clone_size: -
cdr3_nt: TGTGCCACAGGGACAGGGGGTCATCAGCCCCAGCATTTT; cdr3_aa: CATGTGGHQPQHF; d_call: TRBD1; v_call: TRBV10-3; cdr3_length: 13; j_call: TRBJ1-5; clone_size: few
cdr3_nt: TGTGCCATCAGTGAGGGCCTAGCGGGAGATTCCGGGGAGCTGTTTTTT; cdr3_aa: CAISEGLAGDSGELFF; d_call: TRBD2; v_call: TRBV10-3; cdr3_length: 16; j_call: TRBJ2-2; clone_size: -
cdr3_nt: TGTGCCAGCAGAGGACAGAGCAATCAGCCCCAGCATTTT; cdr3_aa: CASRGQSNQPQHF; d_call: -; v_call: TRBV12-3/TRBV12-4; cdr3_length: 13; j_call: TRBJ1-5; clone_size: -
cdr3_nt: TGTGCCAGTAGTCCCGACAGAGACGATACGCAGTATTTT; cdr3_aa: CASSPDRDDTQYF; d_call: -; v_call: TRBV19; cdr3_length: 13; j_call: TRBJ2-3; clone_size: -
cdr3_nt: TGTGCCAGCAGCTTGTACAGGGGCCGGGAGACCCAGTACTTC; cdr3_aa: CASSLYRGRETQYF; d_call: TRBD1; v_call: TRBV5-4; cdr3_length: 14; j_call: TRBJ2-5; clone_size: -
cdr3_nt: TGCGCCAGCAGCCATGCCGTAGGAGTAGCGGGGGCACAAGAGACCCAGTACTTC; cdr3_aa: CASSHAVGVAGAQETQYF; d_call: TRBD2; v_call: TRBV4-1; cdr3_length: 18; j_call: TRBJ2-5; clone_size: -
cdr3_nt: TGTGCCAGCTCACGACCGACAGGGGTGATCCCTGAAGCTTTCTTT; cdr3_aa: CASSRPTGVIPEAFF; d_call: TRBD1; v_call: TRBV18; cdr3_length: 15; j_call: TRBJ1-1; clone_size: few
cdr3_nt: TGTGCCAGCAGCTTAGAACAGATTAGCACAGATACGCAGTATTTT; cdr3_aa: CASSLEQISTDTQYF; d_call: -; v_call: TRBV7-8; cdr3_length: 15; j_call: TRBJ2-3; clone_size: -
cdr3_nt: TGCGCCAGCCGGGGAGGGAACAATGAGCAGTTCTTC; cdr3_aa: CASRGGNNEQFF; d_call: TRBD2; v_call: TRBV10-2; cdr3_length: 12; j_call: TRBJ2-1; clone_size: -
cdr3_nt: TGTGCCAGCTCACCACAGGGGGCCCTTTCCTACGAGCAGTACTTC; cdr3_aa: CASSPQGALSYEQYF; d_call: TRBD1; v_call: TRBV18; cdr3_length: 15; j_call: TRBJ2-7; clone_size: -
cdr3_nt: TGTGCCAGCAGCCCCGGACAGGTGGGCACCGGGGAGCTGTTTTTT; cdr3_aa: CASSPGQVGTGELFF; d_call: TRBD1; v_call: TRBV28; cdr3_length: 15; j_call: TRBJ2-2; clone_size: once
cdr3_nt: TGTGCCAGCAGCAGTGGACAGGGAATGTACACTGAAGCTTTCTTT; cdr3_aa: CASSSGQGMYTEAFF; d_call: TRBD1; v_call: TRBV5-8; cdr3_length: 15; j_call: TRBJ1-1; clone_size: -
cdr3_nt: TGTGCCACCAGCAGAGAAGCAGGGGGGAATCAGCCCCAGCATTTT; cdr3_aa: CATSREAGGNQPQHF; d_call: TRBD1; v_call: TRBV15; cdr3_length: 15; j_call: TRBJ1-5; clone_size: -
cdr3_nt: TGTGCCAGCAATTTAGCGGGAGGAGAGACCCAGTACTTC; cdr3_aa: CASNLAGGETQYF; d_call: TRBD2; v_call: TRBV7-9; cdr3_length: 13; j_call: TRBJ2-5; clone_size: -
cdr3_nt: TGCGCCAGCAGCCGGACTAGCGGGGAAGAGACCCAGTACTTC; cdr3_aa: CASSRTSGEETQYF; d_call: TRBD2; v_call: TRBV5-1; cdr3_length: 14; j_call: TRBJ2-5; clone_size: -
cdr3_nt: TGTGCCAGCACCCCCCACAGAAAGAACACTGAAGCTTTCTTT; cdr3_aa: CASTPHRKNTEAFF; d_call: -; v_call: TRBV6-5; cdr3_length: 14; j_call: TRBJ1-1; clone_size: many
cdr3_nt: TGTGCCAGCAGCTTCGGTCTCTTCGGAAACACCATATATTTT; cdr3_aa: CASSFGLFGNTIYF; d_call: -; v_call: TRBV5-5; cdr3_length: 14; j_call: TRBJ1-3; clone_size: -
cdr3_nt: TGTGCCAGCAGCTTAGGACAGGGCGCCACCGGGGAGCTGTTTTTT; cdr3_aa: CASSLGQGATGELFF; d_call: TRBD1; v_call: TRBV11-3; cdr3_length: 15; j_call: TRBJ2-2; clone_size: -
cdr3_nt: TGCGCCAGCAGTCTGACGGGGGGGACGAACACCGGGGAGCTGTTTTTT; cdr3_aa: CASSLTGGTNTGELFF; d_call: TRBD2; v_call: TRBV5-1; cdr3_length: 16; j_call: TRBJ2-2; clone_size: -
cdr3_nt: TGTGCCAGTAGTCCCGGGACAGCCTCCTCCTTC; cdr3_aa: CASSPGTASSF; d_call: TRBD1; v_call: TRBV19; cdr3_length: 11; j_call: TRBJ1-2; clone_size: -
cdr3_nt: TGTGCCAGCAGTTTTCGAGGACTAGCGTCCTACGAGCAGTACTTC; cdr3_aa: CASSFRGLASYEQYF; d_call: TRBD2; v_call: TRBV27; cdr3_length: 15; j_call: TRBJ2-7; clone_size: once
cdr3_nt: TGTGCCAGCAACGAATACGGAGGCCCAGATACGCAGTATTTT; cdr3_aa: CASNEYGGPDTQYF; d_call: -; v_call: TRBV9; cdr3_length: 14; j_call: TRBJ2-3; clone_size: -
cdr3_nt: TGTGCCAGCAGCTTAGAGGGGGGGCCGGAGACCCAGTACTTC; cdr3_aa: CASSLEGGPETQYF; d_call: -; v_call: TRBV11-2; cdr3_length: 14; j_call: TRBJ2-5; clone_size: -
cdr3_nt: TGTGCCAGCAGTTTACACAGGGCCTCACCCCTCCACTTT; cdr3_aa: CASSLHRASPLHF; d_call: -; v_call: TRBV6-9; cdr3_length: 13; j_call: TRBJ1-6; clone_size: -
cdr3_nt: TGTGCCAGCAGTGAATCGATGCGGGACAGGAGGCGGGATGGCTACACCTTC; cdr3_aa: CASSESMRDRRRDGYTF; d_call: TRBD1; v_call: TRBV6-1; cdr3_length: 17; j_call: TRBJ1-2; clone_size: -
cdr3_nt: TGTGCCAGCAGCTTAGGAAGAGCTGAGCAGTTCTTC; cdr3_aa: CASSLGRAEQFF; d_call: -; v_call: TRBV11-2; cdr3_length: 12; j_call: TRBJ2-1; clone_size: -
cdr3_nt: TGTGCCAGCAGCCCCGGGACAGCTACAGATACGCAGTATTTT; cdr3_aa: CASSPGTATDTQYF; d_call: TRBD1; v_call: TRBV7-9; cdr3_length: 14; j_call: TRBJ2-3; clone_size: -
cdr3_nt: TGTGCCAGCAGCGCCCTTGGACAGGATTGGACAGATACGCAGTATTTT; cdr3_aa: CASSALGQDWTDTQYF; d_call: TRBD1; v_call: TRBV27; cdr3_length: 16; j_call: TRBJ2-3; clone_size: -
cdr3_nt: TGTGCCAGCAGCTTAGCCGCTGACAGGGGATCTGAAGCTTTCTTT; cdr3_aa: CASSLAADRGSEAFF; d_call: TRBD1; v_call: TRBV11-3; cdr3_length: 15; j_call: TRBJ1-1; clone_size: -
cdr3_nt: TGTGCCAGCAGCTCCCGGGGAGGCAACTCAGGAAGCTCCTACAATGAGCAGTTCTTC; cdr3_aa: CASSSRGGNSGSSYNEQFF; d_call: -; v_call: TRBV7-2; cdr3_length: 19; j_call: TRBJ2-1; clone_size: once
cdr3_nt: TGTGCCACCAGTGAACCACTAGCGGAACGCACAGATACGCAGTATTTT; cdr3_aa: CATSEPLAERTDTQYF; d_call: TRBD2; v_call: TRBV24-1; cdr3_length: 16; j_call: TRBJ2-3; clone_size: -
cdr3_nt: TGTGCCAGTAGTATCGTGGGCGGGGGGCCCACCGGGGAGCTGTTTTTT; cdr3_aa: CASSIVGGGPTGELFF; d_call: TRBD2; v_call: TRBV19; cdr3_length: 16; j_call: TRBJ2-2; clone_size: -
cdr3_nt: TGTGCCACCAGTGATTACCGAATAGACGGCGGCTACTACGAGCAGTACTTC; cdr3_aa: CATSDYRIDGGYYEQYF; d_call: -; v_call: TRBV24-1; cdr3_length: 17; j_call: TRBJ2-7; clone_size: few
cdr3_nt: TGCGCCAGCAGCCAAGGGGTTAACAGGGACCAAGAGACCCAGTACTTC; cdr3_aa: CASSQGVNRDQETQYF; d_call: -; v_call: TRBV4-1; cdr3_length: 16; j_call: TRBJ2-5; clone_size: few
cdr3_nt: TGTGCCAGCAGCGTAGACGCACACACCCAAGAGACCCAGTACTTC; cdr3_aa: CASSVDAHTQETQYF; d_call: -; v_call: TRBV9; cdr3_length: 15; j_call: TRBJ2-5; clone_size: -
cdr3_nt: TGTGCCAGCAGCTTGGAACGGGGGGGCCTGACAGATACGCAGTATTTT; cdr3_aa: CASSLERGGLTDTQYF; d_call: TRBD2; v_call: TRBV5-4; cdr3_length: 16; j_call: TRBJ2-3; clone_size: -
cdr3_nt: TGTGCCAGCAGTTACTTTACCGGGACAGGGGGATCAAAGCAGTACTTC; cdr3_aa: CASSYFTGTGGSKQYF; d_call: TRBD1; v_call: TRBV6-5; cdr3_length: 16; j_call: TRBJ2-7; clone_size: -
cdr3_nt: TGCGCCAGCAGCTTCCTAGCGCAAACTAGCACAGATACGCAGTATTTT; cdr3_aa: CASSFLAQTSTDTQYF; d_call: -; v_call: TRBV5-1; cdr3_length: 16; j_call: TRBJ2-3; clone_size: -